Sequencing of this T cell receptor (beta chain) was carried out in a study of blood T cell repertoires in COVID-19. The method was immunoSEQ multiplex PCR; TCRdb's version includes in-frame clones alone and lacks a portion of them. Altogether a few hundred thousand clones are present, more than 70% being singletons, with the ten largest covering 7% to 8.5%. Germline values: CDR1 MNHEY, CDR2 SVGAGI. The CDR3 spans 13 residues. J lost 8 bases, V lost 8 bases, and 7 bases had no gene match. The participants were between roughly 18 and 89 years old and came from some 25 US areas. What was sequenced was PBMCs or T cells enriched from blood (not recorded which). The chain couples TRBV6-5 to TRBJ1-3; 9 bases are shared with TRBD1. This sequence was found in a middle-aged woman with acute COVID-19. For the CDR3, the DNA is TGTGCCAGCGGCCGGGACAGGGACTACACCATATATTTT. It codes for CASGRDRDYTIYF.